The clone carrying this TCR beta chain has more than one count but fewer than ten. The antigen is undetermined. This entry comes from a study of blood T cells in healthy people across ages. The study's findings and limits: Investigators viewed diversity estimates from one million T cells as underestimates, the study reported. Observed TCR beta diversity per million T cells went down as age went up. This fall followed a roughly linear course with age. The long-lived group displayed more naive CD4+ cells, plus higher diversity, than the aged donors did.

Using a J-beta primer mix together with a sample-barcoded 5' primer, a second PCR was run for about 6 to 12 cycles. TCRdb passed the 5' RACE reads through MiXCR, listing each CDR3 protein once. The repertoire holds around 1,000,000 distinct CDR3 sequences, with approximately 38% as singletons. CDR3 size: 15 residues. The V end was cut by 5 bases, the J end by 3 bases, with 15 bases between. CDR1 and CDR2 (germline): SGHTA, FQGNSA. Sequencing was performed on blood. The source is a man aged 18 to 30 in good health. This chain links TRBV7-2 with TRBJ2-3; no firm D call. The CDR3 sequence: CASSTSLDRTDTQYF. CDR3 sequence (DNA): TGTGCCAGCAGCACCTCCTTGGATCGGACAGATACGCAGTATTTT.